The 20 T cell receptor beta chains below all came from one sample that was sequenced in a study of OX40 agonist ivuxolimab in advanced cancers. Library preparation employed the immunoSEQ multiplex PCR assay. In TCRdb, the immuneACCESS table is reduced to in-frame sequences with V and J assigned. These tables do not hold every clone; where another copy was compared, an unresolved V gene accounts for under half, and the others remain unexplained. Within this sample are about 56,000 clones, with approximately 91% of them counted one time only. The ten largest clones add up to roughly 25% of the sample. The sequencing used CD4+ or CD8+ T cells sorted from blood, collected in a trial of the OX40 agonist ivuxolimab. These receptors all come from an adult with an advanced solid tumor such as melanoma, head and neck, liver or kidney cancer.

V usage is TRBV27 and J usage is TRBJ2-3, with 7 bases matching TRBD2. CDR1 and CDR2 from the germline V gene are MNHEY and SMNVEV (reference sequence). The CDR3 totals 15 residues. V lost 6 bases, J lost 6 bases, and 12 bases stayed unmatched. CDR3 coding DNA: TGTGCCAGCAGCCCGCAGACTAGCCGTAGGGATACGCAGTATTTT. Amino acid sequence: CASSPQTSRRDTQYF.

The rearrangement uses TRBV11-1 and TRBJ2-7, with 10 bases fitting TRBD2. The CDR3 contains 14 residues. From germline, CDR1 is SGHAT and CDR2 FQDESV (reference sequence). The trim removed 5 bases at V and 2 bases at J, leaving 3 bases unmatched. The CDR3 coding sequence is TGTGCCAGCAGCCTCGGACTAGCGGCCTACGAGCAGTACTTC. Translating gives CASSLGLAAYEQYF.

The rearrangement joins TRBV28 to TRBJ2-5, with unresolved D. Trimming took 5 bases from V and 2 from J, leaving 12 bases between them. This CDR3 is 14 amino acids long. Germline assignment: CDR1 MDHEN and CDR2 SYDVKM. CDR3 nucleotide sequence: TGTGCCAGCAGTCCCCATCTGGAACAAGAGACCCAGTACTTC. It is translated as CASSPHLEQETQYF.

The CDR3 loop is CASSLDRAAVYEQYF. DNA for the CDR3: TGTGCCAGCAGCTTAGATAGGGCGGCCGTCTACGAGCAGTACTTC. The chain uses TRBV11-2 and TRBJ2-7; no firm D call. Trimming left V 0 bases short and J 3 bases short, with 12 bases between. Germline CDR1 and CDR2: SGHAT and FQNNGV. This CDR3 has 15 amino acids.

This rearrangement joins TRBV20-1 to TRBJ2-7; no firm D call. CDR1 DFQATT and CDR2 SNEGSKA come from the germline V gene (reference sequence). Trimming removed 5 bases from V and 2 bases from J, with 4 bases in between. The CDR3 is 10 residues long. CDR3: CSAPAYEQYF. The CDR3 DNA follows: TGCAGTGCTCCTGCCTACGAGCAGTACTTC.

This chain links TRBV5-5 with TRBJ1-1; possibly TRBD1 for D (6 bases). This CDR3 region has 14 residues. Germline values: CDR1 SGHKS, CDR2 YYEKEE (reference sequence). The V end lost 1 base, the J end lost 1 base, and 8 bases lay between the germline ends. CDR3 loop: CASSLRTENTEAFF. The CDR3 coding sequence is TGTGCCAGCAGCTTGAGGACAGAGAACACTGAAGCTTTCTTT. The whole variable domain, remainder taken from reference TRBV5-5 and TRBJ1-1, is DAGVTQSPTHLIKTRGQQVTLRCSPISGHKSVSWYQQVLGQGPQFIFQYYEKEERGRGNFPDRFSARQFPNYSSELNVNALLLGDSALYLCASSLRTENTEAFFGQGTRLTVV.

The rearrangement links TRBV5-1 to TRBJ2-5; D is unresolved. CDR1 SGHRS and CDR2 YFSETQ come from the germline V gene. The CDR3 is 14 amino acids. Between the trimmed V and J ends, which lost 5 bases and 0 bases, there was a span of 11 bases. The CDR3 protein is CASRFDTYQETQYF. The CDR3 DNA follows: TGCGCCAGCAGATTTGATACTTACCAAGAGACCCAGTACTTC.

The rearrangement joins TRBV7-3 to TRBJ2-6, with D uncertain. Germline CDR1 and CDR2: SGHTA and FQGTGA. Trimming shortened V by 5 bases and J by 0 bases, and 20 bases separated the two germline ends. The CDR3 loop spans 19 amino acids. CDR3 in amino acids: CASSPRFLKPSSGANVLTF. CDR3 in DNA: TGTGCCAGCAGCCCGCGCTTCTTGAAACCAAGCTCTGGGGCCAACGTCCTGACTTTC.

The chain couples TRBV9 to TRBJ2-1; D call uncertain. CDR1 is SGDLS, CDR2 YYNGEE, per germline. V lost 4 bases, J lost 8 bases, and 16 bases lay in between. This CDR3 is built from 14 residues. CDR3: CASSPHLGRHEQFF. For the CDR3, the DNA is TGTGCCAGCAGCCCTCACTTGGGTCGCCATGAGCAGTTCTTC.

The sample holds one count of this clone. V gene TRBV5-1 combines with J gene TRBJ2-7; the D gene is possibly TRBD2 (5 bases). CDR1 is SGHRS, CDR2 YFSETQ, per germline. With 1 base removed from V and 0 bases from J, the gap between germline ends came to 23 bases. CDR3 size: 19 residues. The CDR3 bases are TGCGCCAGCAGCTTGAAGGAGGCCACATCTATTACTTTCTCCTACGAGCAGTACTTC. It specifies CASSLKEATSITFSYEQYF.

This chain links TRBV9 with TRBJ2-2; D call uncertain. Deletions cut 1 base from V and 6 bases from J, with 13 bases between. There are 15 residues in the CDR3. Germline values: CDR1 SGDLS, CDR2 YYNGEE. The CDR3 sequence is CASSVSPRAAGELFF. DNA for the CDR3: TGTGCCAGCAGCGTATCCCCACGGGCGGCCGGGGAGCTGTTTTTT.

This sequence joins TRBV13 and TRBJ2-3, with D perhaps matching TRBD1 (7 bases). CDR3 size: 16 residues. CDR1 and CDR2 (germline): PRHDT, FYEKMQ (reference sequence). Trimming removed 6 bases from V and 3 bases from J, with 19 bases in between. CDR3 nucleotides: TGTGCCAGCAGACCAACCCTCAGGGGGGCGACAGATACGCAGTATTTT. Translation gives CASRPTLRGATDTQYF.

The CDR3, as DNA: TGTGCCAGTAGTATCCGCGACAGATTCTACGAGCAGTACTTC. Translated, it gives CASSIRDRFYEQYF. V is TRBV19 and J is TRBJ2-7, with D perhaps TRBD1 (5 bases). This CDR3 contains 14 residues. Germline-derived CDR1 and CDR2 are LNHDA and SQIVND (reference sequence). The V end was cut by 3 bases, the J end by 3 bases, with 12 bases between.

The chain combines TRBV19 with TRBJ2-2; D remains unclear. The V end was cut by 6 bases, the J end by 3 bases, with 2 bases between. This CDR3 has 11 residues. The V gene's germline CDR1 is LNHDA and CDR2 SQIVND (reference sequence). The chain's CDR3 is CASSDTGELFF. In nucleotides, the CDR3 is TGTGCCAGTAGCGACACCGGGGAGCTGTTTTTT. Looking up the rest from reference TRBV19 and TRBJ2-2 gives the full variable domain: DGGITQSPKYLFRKEGQNVTLSCEQNLNHDAMYWYRQDPGQGLRLIYYSQIVNDFQKGDIAEGYSVSREKKESFPLTVTSAQKNPTAFYLCASSDTGELFFGEGSRLTVL.

The V call is TRBV25-1, the J call TRBJ1-3; D gene unclear. Germline lookup yields CDR1 MGHDK and CDR2 SYGVNS. V lost 6 bases, J lost 8 bases, and 17 bases lay in between. The CDR3 loop spans 14 amino acids. CDR3 nucleotides: TGTGCCAGCAGCCTAAAAGAAAGTGCGGACACCATATATTTT. It specifies CASSLKESADTIYF.

The chain has TRBV30 and TRBJ1-3; D might be TRBD1 (5 bases). V gave up 1 base and J gave up 4 bases, with 14 bases separating them. The CDR3 covers 15 residues. Germline V gives CDR1 GTSNPN, CDR2 SVGIG (reference sequence). The DNA of the CDR3 is TGTGCCTGGAGTGCCGGGACCACGCCAGGAAACACCATATATTTT. Translating it yields CAWSAGTTPGNTIYF.

The chain employs TRBV19 and TRBJ2-7; a possible D gene is TRBD2 (5 bases). V was pared by 4 bases and J by 1 base, with 11 bases between. The CDR3 consists of 14 residues. CDR1 is LNHDA, CDR2 SQIVND, per germline (reference sequence). For the CDR3, the DNA is TGTGCCAGTAGTAGCTTTACGGGGTCCTACGAGCAGTACTTC. It encodes CASSSFTGSYEQYF.

V usage is TRBV4-1 and J usage is TRBJ2-7, with 11 bases that match TRBD1. With V trimmed by 4 bases and J by 4 bases, 9 bases remained unmatched. Germline V lookup: CDR1 MGHRA, CDR2 YSYEKL. The CDR3 has 16 residues. The CDR3 DNA reads as TGCGCCAGCAGCCGCTCCCGGACAGGGGGCTTATACGAGCAGTACTTC. Translating gives CASSRSRTGGLYEQYF.

J is TRBJ1-1 and V is TRBV1. TRBV1 represents a pseudogene. The CDR3 is 14 amino acids. CDR3 sequence: CTSSQEKIDTEAFF. CDR3 DNA: TGCACCAGCAGCCAAGAAAAAATCGACACTGAAGCTTTCTTT.

The chain couples TRBV30 to TRBJ2-4; D unclear. Germline CDR1 reads GTSNPN; CDR2 reads SVGIG (reference sequence). The CDR3 length is 14 residues. Trimming took off 3 bases at V and 6 bases at J, with 15 bases between the two ends. CDR3 sequence: CAWSQLDELNIQYF. The CDR3 DNA is TGTGCCTGGAGCCAGCTAGATGAGTTAAACATTCAGTACTTC.